This T cell receptor (beta chain) was identified in a study of cytomegalovirus exposure and HLA in healthy donors (dated by TCRdb to 2015 to 2018). For the wider study: According to a later analysis, the approximately 120 validation repertoires were produced on the same platform as the approximately 620 repertoires of the first cohort. The study aimed to test whether cataloging public T cell receptors could reveal signatures of past pathogen exposure. Besides the first cohort of some 670 subjects, a separate validation cohort made up of 120 or so different subjects was used. High-throughput TCR immunosequencing, statistical association of individual TCRs with disease status, and machine learning were combined to predict cytomegalovirus infection status. General findings and caveats noted by the study authors: Cytomegalovirus status was reported to be diagnosed by the classifier with high specificity and sensitivity in both the original and validation cohorts. All 120 or so repertoires were used to score co-occurrence in the validation cohort in a later analysis, because that analysis had no HLA typing for the cohort. Of the cluster scores, around 95% were above 0 in a later analysis, which found that TCRs clustered in the first cohort also tended to co-occur in the 95 to 150 validation repertoires. Three of the identified cytomegalovirus-associated TCR beta chains were confirmed in vitro to be specific for cytomegalovirus antigens. The authors suggested that the approach could potentially be extended to other disease states and immunological phenotypes. Most TCR sequences were observed very rarely across donors, whereas some public TCRs were present in many individuals. A total of 150 to 200 TCR beta chains were listed by the study as associated with cytomegalovirus.

Comments on this clone: Which antigen it targets is not known. No base qualities exist here, and no much larger clone lies one base off it.

The library was made by the immunoSEQ multiplex PCR assay. In the source study's methods: A statistical classification framework was built for diagnosing cytomegalovirus status from the catalog of TCR beta chain sequences. Drawn from immuneACCESS, this table holds only the in-frame rearrangements with V and J called that TCRdb kept. Clones are partly lost; checked studies trace under half to an unresolved V gene and leave the rest unexplained. V and J calls and clone size are those listed in that table; D and trimming were worked out from the DNA. The sample data list around 230,000 clones, and about 90% of these were observed just once. In total, the top ten clones hold roughly 1.2% of the sample. The donors belonged to the validation cohort of about 120 subjects, which was separate from the approximately 680-subject first cohort. The junction shows trimming of 3 bases on V and 5 bases on J, and the gene matches do not reach 3 bases of it. Per the germline V gene (reference sequence), MNHEY is the CDR1 and SMNVEV is the CDR2. The CDR3 has 14 amino acids, counting the end cysteine and phenylalanine. Only the CDR3 DNA is retained, 42 bases long and in frame from the first base.

The TCR comes from a woman aged 30 to 39 in good health and CMV-seropositive. Sequencing was done on a sample of PBMCs. This chain is built from TRBV27 and TRBJ2-1; 8 middle bases align to TRBD1. The CDR3 reads CASSFQDRDNEQFF. The nucleotides are TGTGCCAGCAGTTTCCAGGACAGGGACAATGAGCAGTTCTTC.